Sequencing of this T cell receptor beta chain was carried out in a study of human T cells and chemical hapten exposure. Overall study: The sensitizing agent was 2% DPC, placed on roughly 2 cm by roughly 2 cm of upper inner arm skin.

A single record per CDR3 protein comes from TCRdb applying MiXCR to the RACE reads. The sample carries approximately 260,000 distinct CDR3 sequences, just under 8% recorded once. This clonotype was counted at least ten times. Its specificity is unknown. Time point specified: pre-sensitization, week 0. The sample's treatment: therapeutic diphenylcyclopropenone sensitization with weekly scalp DPC. The V end lost 1 base, the J end lost 3 bases, and 3 bases lay between the germline ends. In germline, CDR1 is SGHDN, CDR2 FVKESK. The CDR3 sequence is 12 residues long. Study-wide results and limits: As patch test score rose, PT1 expanded TCR counts tended to rise as well. Sensitizing to DPC left TCRs with a frequency above 1 in 1000 unaltered.

V and J are TRBV14 and TRBJ2-5; no clear D. Sequenced material: whole blood, taken in connection with sensitization to the hapten diphenylcyclopropenone (DPC). The TCR comes from a man between 18 and 29 years old with alopecia areata. Some clones in this sample may be carry-over from other donors' samples. CDR3 sequence reads: CASSQGKETQYF. The CDR3 DNA reads TGTGCCAGCAGCCAAGGGAAAGAGACCCAGTACTTC.